A single sample is the source of the 10 T cell receptor beta chains below, sequenced in a study of control samples from healthy donors and cancer patients. Using immunoSEQ multiplex PCR, the repertoire was profiled, and TCRdb retains in-frame clones only, with some absent. This table has about 150,000 clones, around 90% appearing once. Sequenced sample: blood. The receptors come from a man aged 25 to 40 in good health.

The chain is built from TRBV11-1 and TRBJ2-3, with D tentatively TRBD2 (7 bases). The CDR3 length is 16 residues. Germline CDR1 and CDR2: SGHAT and FQDESV (reference sequence). Deletions cut 0 bases from V and 1 base from J, with 11 bases between. The CDR3 is CASSLARGGRTDTQYF. CDR3 coding DNA: TGTGCCAGCAGCTTAGCGAGGGGGGGCCGCACAGATACGCAGTATTTT.

V usage is TRBV2 and J usage is TRBJ1-5; 9 bases line up with TRBD1. J gave up 7 bases and V 7 bases, and 11 bases lay outside the gene matches. This CDR3 spans 15 amino acids. Germline loops: CDR1 SNHLY, CDR2 FYNNEI. The CDR3 region has the DNA TGTGCCAGCACCGAGGGACAGGGAAAAGGCCAGCCCCAGCATTTT. Translation: CASTEGQGKGQPQHF.

This chain uses TRBV27 with TRBJ1-2, with TRBD1 matching over 8 bases. This CDR3 has 15 amino acids. Germline V CDR1 and CDR2: MNHEY, SMNVEV (reference sequence). With 4 bases clipped from V and 3 bases from J, the junction kept 7 bases outside the gene matches. The CDR3 reads CASSSRTGIDYGYTF. As DNA, the CDR3 is TGTGCCAGCAGTTCCCGGACAGGGATAGACTATGGCTACACCTTC.

CDR3 region: CASSSMGEDTQYF. CDR3 coding DNA: TGTGCCAGCAGCTCGATGGGGGAGGATACGCAGTATTTT. The chain has TRBV7-3 and TRBJ2-3; D is perhaps TRBD1 or TRBD2 (5 bases each). Trimming cost V 4 bases and J 6 bases, with 11 bases left between them. The length of the CDR3 is 13 residues. The V gene's germline CDR1 is SGHTA and CDR2 FQGTGA.

The V and J genes are TRBV2 and TRBJ1-1; D is possibly TRBD1 (5 bases). Germline CDR1 SNHLY, CDR2 FYNNEI. The V gene lost 6 bases and the J gene lost 1 base, with 12 bases spanning the gap. The length of the CDR3 is 14 residues. This CDR3 is CASSRTSGNTEAFF. For the CDR3, the DNA is TGTGCCAGCAGCCGGACATCGGGGAACACTGAAGCTTTCTTT.

The chain employs TRBV29-1 and TRBJ2-5; D not certain. The length of the CDR3 is 11 residues. V was clipped by 6 bases and J by 2 bases, with 7 bases between them. Per germline, CDR1 SQVTM and CDR2 ANQGSEA. The chain's CDR3 is CSVRLQETQYF. The CDR3, as DNA: TGCAGCGTAAGGTTACAAGAGACCCAGTACTTC.

The genes are TRBV7-2 and TRBJ2-5, with D possibly being TRBD2 (5 bases). The CDR3 has 14 residues. The germline V gene encodes CDR1 SGHTA and CDR2 FQGNSA. Trimming removed 0 bases at V and 5 bases at J, with 10 bases between. Written as DNA, the CDR3 is TGTGCCAGCAGCTTAGCGCGGGTTAGGGAGACCCAGTACTTC. The encoded protein is CASSLARVRETQYF.

This sequence joins TRBV6-4 and TRBJ2-1; 7 positions match TRBD2. Germline-derived CDR1 and CDR2 are MRHNA and SNTAGT. This CDR3 has 14 amino acids. After removal of 6 bases from V and 4 bases from J, the junction contained 6 bases not matched to a gene. DNA for the CDR3: TGTGCCAGCAGCGTCGGACTAGATTACAATGAGCAGTTCTTC. It is translated as CASSVGLDYNEQFF.

The chain employs TRBV18 and TRBJ2-1; tentatively, D is TRBD1 (5 bases). The V gene lost 4 bases and the J gene lost 1 base, with 11 bases spanning the gap. Germline values: CDR1 KGHSH, CDR2 LQKENI. This CDR3 comprises 15 residues. The CDR3 nucleotides read TGTGCCAGCTCACTGAACAGGCTTTCCTACAATGAGCAGTTCTTC. It encodes CASSLNRLSYNEQFF.

This chain joins TRBV5-4 and TRBJ2-7; TRBD2 matches 7 bases. Germline V CDR1 and CDR2: SGHNT, YYREEE (reference sequence). This CDR3 spans 15 amino acids. Germline trimming cut 0 bases from V and 0 bases from J; bases unmatched to any gene: 3. CDR3 protein: CASSLVGGNSYEQYF. The DNA of the CDR3 is TGTGCCAGCAGCTTGGTGGGAGGGAACTCCTACGAGCAGTACTTC.